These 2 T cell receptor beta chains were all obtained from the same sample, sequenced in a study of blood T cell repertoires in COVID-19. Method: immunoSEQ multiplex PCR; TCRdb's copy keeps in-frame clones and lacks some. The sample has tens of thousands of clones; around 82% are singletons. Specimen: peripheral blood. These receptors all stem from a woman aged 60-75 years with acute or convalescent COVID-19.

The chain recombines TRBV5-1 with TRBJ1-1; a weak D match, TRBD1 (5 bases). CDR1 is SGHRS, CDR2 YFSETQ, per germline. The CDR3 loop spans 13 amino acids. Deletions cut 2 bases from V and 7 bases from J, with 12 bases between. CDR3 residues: CASSLAGWSEAFF. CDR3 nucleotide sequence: TGCGCCAGCAGCTTAGCAGGGTGGAGTGAAGCTTTCTTT.

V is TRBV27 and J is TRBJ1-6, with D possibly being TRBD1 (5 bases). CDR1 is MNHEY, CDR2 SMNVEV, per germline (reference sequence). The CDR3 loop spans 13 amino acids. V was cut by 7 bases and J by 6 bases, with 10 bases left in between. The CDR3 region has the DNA TGTGCCAGCAAACGGGGGGGTAATTCACCCCTCCACTTT. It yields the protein CASKRGGNSPLHF.